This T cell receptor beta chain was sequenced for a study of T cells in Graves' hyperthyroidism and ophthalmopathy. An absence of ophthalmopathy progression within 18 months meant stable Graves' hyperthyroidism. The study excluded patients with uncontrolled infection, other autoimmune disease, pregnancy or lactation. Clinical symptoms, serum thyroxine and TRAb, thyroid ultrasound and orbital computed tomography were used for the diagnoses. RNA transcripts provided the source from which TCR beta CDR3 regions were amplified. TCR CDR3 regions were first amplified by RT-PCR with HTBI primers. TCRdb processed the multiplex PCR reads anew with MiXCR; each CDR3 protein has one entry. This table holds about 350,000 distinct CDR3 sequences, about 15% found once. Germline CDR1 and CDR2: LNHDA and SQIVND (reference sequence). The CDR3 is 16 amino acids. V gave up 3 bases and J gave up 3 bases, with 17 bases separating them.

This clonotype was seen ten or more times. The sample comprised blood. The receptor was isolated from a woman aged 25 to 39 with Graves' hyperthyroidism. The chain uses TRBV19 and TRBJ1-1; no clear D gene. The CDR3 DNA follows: TGTGCCAGTAGTATGTTTTGGTCCGCGGGAGACACTGAAGCTTTCTTT. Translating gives CASSMFWSAGDTEAFF.